Each of the 5 T cell receptor beta chains below was sequenced from the same sample in a study of technical replicates of blood from several donors. TCRdb's table, derived via immunoSEQ multiplex PCR, lists solely in-frame clones and lacks some. The data contain nearly 80,000 clones, roughly 96% of them singletons. What was sequenced was T cells isolated from PBMCs. The source is a human donor in good health.

The CDR3, as DNA: TGTGCCAGCAGTCCCGGACTAGCGGGAGGCGAGCAGTACTTC. Protein sequence: CASSPGLAGGEQYF. The chain has TRBV7-9 and TRBJ2-7; 14 bases match TRBD2. J lost 6 bases, V lost 6 bases, and 4 bases had no gene match. CDR1 is SEHNR, CDR2 FQNEAQ, per germline (reference sequence). The CDR3 extends over 14 amino acids.

The chain has TRBV7-9 and TRBJ2-3; TRBD2 agrees at 7 bases. The CDR3 consists of 15 residues. Germline-derived CDR1 and CDR2 are SEHNR and FQNEAQ (reference sequence). With 2 bases clipped from V and 0 bases from J, the junction kept 2 bases outside the gene matches. Here the CDR3 DNA reads TGTGCCAGCAGCTTAAAGCGGGAAAGCACAGATACGCAGTATTTT. Its protein is CASSLKRESTDTQYF.

This rearrangement joins TRBV4-2 to TRBJ1-1; no clear D gene. This CDR3 contains 16 residues. Germline V gene sequence: CDR1 LGHNA, CDR2 YNFKEQ. The germline V and J ends were trimmed by 0 bases and 5 bases, with 16 bases remaining between them. The CDR3 spells CASSQDAPGPGTEAFF. The CDR3, as DNA: TGTGCCAGCAGCCAAGACGCCCCAGGCCCTGGGACTGAAGCTTTCTTT.

The J gene is TRBJ1-5, the V gene TRBV5-1; D uncertain. V gave up 2 bases and J gave up 2 bases, with 5 bases separating them. Germline CDR1 is SGHRS and CDR2 is YFSETQ. This CDR3 contains 13 residues. The DNA of the CDR3 is TGCGCCAGCAGCTTCGAGGGCAATCAGCCCCAGCATTTT. This encodes CASSFEGNQPQHF.

The rearrangement joins TRBV7-8 to TRBJ2-7, with 7 bases lining up with TRBD2. CDR1 and CDR2 from the germline V gene are SGHVS and FQNEAQ. The CDR3 has 15 residues. Losses at the gene ends were 5 bases for V and 1 base for J; bases not matched to a gene: 8. CDR3 nucleotides: TGTGCCAGCAGCGGCCCTAGCGGATCTTCCTACGAGCAGTACTTC. It codes for CASSGPSGSSYEQYF.